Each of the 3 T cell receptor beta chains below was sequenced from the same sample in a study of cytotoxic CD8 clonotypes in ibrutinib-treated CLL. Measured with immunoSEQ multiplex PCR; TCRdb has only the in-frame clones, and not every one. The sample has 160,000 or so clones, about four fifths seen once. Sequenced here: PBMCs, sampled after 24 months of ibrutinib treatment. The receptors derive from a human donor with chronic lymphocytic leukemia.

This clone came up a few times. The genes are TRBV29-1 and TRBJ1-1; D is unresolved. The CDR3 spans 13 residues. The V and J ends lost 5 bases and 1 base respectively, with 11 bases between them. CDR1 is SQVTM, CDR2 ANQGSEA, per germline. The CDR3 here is CSVIDGWNTEAFF. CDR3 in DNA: TGCAGCGTTATTGACGGGTGGAACACTGAAGCTTTCTTT. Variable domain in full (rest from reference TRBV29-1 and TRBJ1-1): SAVISQKPSRDICQRGTSLTIQCQVDSQVTMMFWYRQQPGQSLTLIATANQGSEATYESGFVIDKFPISRPNLTFSTLTVSNMSPEDSSIYLCSVIDGWNTEAFFGQGTRLTVV.

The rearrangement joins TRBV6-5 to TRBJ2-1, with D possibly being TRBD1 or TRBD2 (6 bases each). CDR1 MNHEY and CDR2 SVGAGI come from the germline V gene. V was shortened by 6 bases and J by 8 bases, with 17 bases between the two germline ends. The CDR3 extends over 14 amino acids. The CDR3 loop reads CASSLGGGSDEQFF. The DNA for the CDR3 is TGTGCCAGCAGCCTCGGAGGGGGGAGCGATGAGCAGTTCTTC.

CDR3 region: CASRISGSGTGELFF. CDR3 DNA: TGTGCCAGCAGAATAAGCGGGAGCGGCACCGGGGAGCTGTTTTTT. The rearrangement uses TRBV6-6 and TRBJ2-2; 8 bases map to TRBD2. This CDR3 has 15 residues. Germline V CDR1 and CDR2: MNHNY, SVGAGI (reference sequence). Trimming took 6 bases from V and 4 from J; bases not matched to a gene: 7.